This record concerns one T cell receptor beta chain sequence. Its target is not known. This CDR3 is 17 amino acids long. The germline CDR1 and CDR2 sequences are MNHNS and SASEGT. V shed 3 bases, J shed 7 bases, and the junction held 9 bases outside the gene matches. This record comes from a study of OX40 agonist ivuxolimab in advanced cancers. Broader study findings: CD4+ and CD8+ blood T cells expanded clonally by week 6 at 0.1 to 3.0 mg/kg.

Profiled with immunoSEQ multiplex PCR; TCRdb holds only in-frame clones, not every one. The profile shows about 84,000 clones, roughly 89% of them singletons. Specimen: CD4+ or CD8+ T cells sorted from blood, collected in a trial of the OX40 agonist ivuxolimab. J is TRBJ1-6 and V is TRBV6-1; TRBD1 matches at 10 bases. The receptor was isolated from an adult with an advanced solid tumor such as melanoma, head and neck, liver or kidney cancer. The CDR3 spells CASSDLIGTGENSPLHF. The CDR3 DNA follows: TGTGCCAGCAGTGACTTGATCGGGACAGGGGAAAATTCACCCCTCCACTTT.